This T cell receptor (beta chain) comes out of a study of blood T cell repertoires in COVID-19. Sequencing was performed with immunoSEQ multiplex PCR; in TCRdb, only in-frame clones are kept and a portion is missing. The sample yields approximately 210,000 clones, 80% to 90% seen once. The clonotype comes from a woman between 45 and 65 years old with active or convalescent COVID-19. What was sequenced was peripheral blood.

The CDR3 is CASSPLGQGLSDSPLHF. The CDR3, as DNA: TGTGCCAGCTCACCTCTGGGACAGGGTTTGAGTGATTCACCCCTCCACTTT. V gene TRBV18 combines with J gene TRBJ1-6, with TRBD1 matching 9 bases. The V segment lost 3 bases and the J segment 8 bases; nucleotides outside the gene matches: 11. In germline, CDR1 is KGHSH, CDR2 LQKENI. CDR3 size: 17 residues.